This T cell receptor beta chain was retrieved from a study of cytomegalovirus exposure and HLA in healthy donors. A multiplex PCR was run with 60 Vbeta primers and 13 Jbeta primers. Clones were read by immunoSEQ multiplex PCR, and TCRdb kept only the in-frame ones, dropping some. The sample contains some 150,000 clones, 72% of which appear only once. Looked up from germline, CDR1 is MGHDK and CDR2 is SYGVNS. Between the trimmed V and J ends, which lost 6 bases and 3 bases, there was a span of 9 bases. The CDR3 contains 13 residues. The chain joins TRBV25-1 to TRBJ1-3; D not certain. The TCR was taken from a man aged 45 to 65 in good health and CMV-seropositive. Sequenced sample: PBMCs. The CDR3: CASRMGSGNTIYF. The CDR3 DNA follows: TGTGCCAGCAGGATGGGGAGTGGAAACACCATATATTTT.